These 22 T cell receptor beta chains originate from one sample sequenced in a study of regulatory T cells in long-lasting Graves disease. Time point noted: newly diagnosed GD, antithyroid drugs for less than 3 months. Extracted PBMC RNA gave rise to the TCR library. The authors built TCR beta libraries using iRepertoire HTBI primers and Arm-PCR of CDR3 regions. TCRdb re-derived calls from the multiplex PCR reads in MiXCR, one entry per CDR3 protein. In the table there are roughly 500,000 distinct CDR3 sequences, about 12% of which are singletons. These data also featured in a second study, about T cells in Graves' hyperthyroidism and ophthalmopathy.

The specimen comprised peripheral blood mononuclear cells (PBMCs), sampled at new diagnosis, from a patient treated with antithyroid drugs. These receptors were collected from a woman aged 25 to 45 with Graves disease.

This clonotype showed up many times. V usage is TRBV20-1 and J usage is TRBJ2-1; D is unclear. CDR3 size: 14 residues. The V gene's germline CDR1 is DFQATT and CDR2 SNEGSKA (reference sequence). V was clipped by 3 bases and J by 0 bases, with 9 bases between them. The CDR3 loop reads CSARPQSSYNEQFF. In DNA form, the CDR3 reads TGCAGTGCTAGGCCCCAAAGCTCCTACAATGAGCAGTTCTTC.

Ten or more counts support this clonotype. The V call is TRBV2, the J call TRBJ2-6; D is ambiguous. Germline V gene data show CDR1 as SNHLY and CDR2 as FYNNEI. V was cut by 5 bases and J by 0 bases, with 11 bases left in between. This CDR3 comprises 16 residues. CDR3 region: CASSRFGPSGANVLTF. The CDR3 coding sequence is TGTGCCAGCAGTCGATTCGGGCCCTCTGGGGCCAACGTCCTGACTTTC. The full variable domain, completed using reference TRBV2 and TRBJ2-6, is EPEVTQTPSHQVTQMGQEVILRCVPISNHLYFYWYRQILGQKVEFLVSFYNNEISEKSEIFDDQFSVERPDGSNFTLKIRSTKLEDSAMYFCASSRFGPSGANVLTFGAGSRLTVL.

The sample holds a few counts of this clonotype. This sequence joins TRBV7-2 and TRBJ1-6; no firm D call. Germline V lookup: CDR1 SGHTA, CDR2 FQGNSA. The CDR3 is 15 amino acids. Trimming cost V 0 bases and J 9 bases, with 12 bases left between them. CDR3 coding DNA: TGTGCCAGCAGCTTAGCTATAGGGCGAGGTTCACCCCTCCACTTT. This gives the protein CASSLAIGRGSPLHF.

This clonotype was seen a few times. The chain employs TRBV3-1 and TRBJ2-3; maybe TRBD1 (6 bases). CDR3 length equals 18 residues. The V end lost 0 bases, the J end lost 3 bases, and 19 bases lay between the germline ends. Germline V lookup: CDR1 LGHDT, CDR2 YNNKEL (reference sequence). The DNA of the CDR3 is TGTGCCAGCAGCCAAGAAACAACTTTTACAGGGATGACAGATACGCAGTATTTT. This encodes CASSQETTFTGMTDTQYF.

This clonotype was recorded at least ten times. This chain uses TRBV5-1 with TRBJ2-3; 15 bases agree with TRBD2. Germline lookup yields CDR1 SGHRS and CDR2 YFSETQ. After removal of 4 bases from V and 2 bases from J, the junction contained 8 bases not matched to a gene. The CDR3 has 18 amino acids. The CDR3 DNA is TGCGCCAGCAGCCTAGATGGACTAGCGGGAGGGCCCACAGATACGCAGTATTTT. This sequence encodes CASSLDGLAGGPTDTQYF.

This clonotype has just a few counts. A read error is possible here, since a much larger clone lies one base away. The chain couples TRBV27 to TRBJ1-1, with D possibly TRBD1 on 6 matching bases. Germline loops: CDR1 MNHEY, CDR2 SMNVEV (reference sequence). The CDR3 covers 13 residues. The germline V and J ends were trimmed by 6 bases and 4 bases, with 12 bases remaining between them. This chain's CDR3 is CASSHRVGTEAFF. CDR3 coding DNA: TGTGCCAGCAGCCACAGGGTTGGCACTGAAGCTTTCTTT.

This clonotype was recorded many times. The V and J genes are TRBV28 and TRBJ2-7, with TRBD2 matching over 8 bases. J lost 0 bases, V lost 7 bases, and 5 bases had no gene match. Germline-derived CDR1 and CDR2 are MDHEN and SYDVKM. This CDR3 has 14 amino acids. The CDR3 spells CASIQAGVSYEQYF. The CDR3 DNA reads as TGTGCCAGCATCCAAGCGGGAGTCTCCTACGAGCAGTACTTC.

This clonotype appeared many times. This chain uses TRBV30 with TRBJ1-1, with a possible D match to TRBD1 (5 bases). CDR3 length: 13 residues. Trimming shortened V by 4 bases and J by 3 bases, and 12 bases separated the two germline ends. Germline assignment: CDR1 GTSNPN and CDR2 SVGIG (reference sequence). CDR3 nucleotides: TGTGCCTGGAATGGGAGGGGTGACACTGAAGCTTTCTTT. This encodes CAWNGRGDTEAFF.

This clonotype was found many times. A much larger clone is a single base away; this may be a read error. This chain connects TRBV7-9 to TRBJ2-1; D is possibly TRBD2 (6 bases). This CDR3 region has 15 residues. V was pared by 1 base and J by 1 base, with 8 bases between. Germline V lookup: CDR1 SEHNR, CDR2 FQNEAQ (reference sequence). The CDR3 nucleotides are TGTGCCAGCAGCTTAGTAGGGACTTCCTACAATGAGCAGTTCTTC. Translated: CASSLVGTSYNEQFF.

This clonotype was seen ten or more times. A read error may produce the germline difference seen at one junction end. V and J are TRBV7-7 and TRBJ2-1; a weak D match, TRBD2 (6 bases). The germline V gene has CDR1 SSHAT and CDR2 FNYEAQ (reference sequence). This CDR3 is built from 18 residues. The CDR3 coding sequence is TGTGCTAGCAGCTTAGCGGTGGAGGGGCGTGAAGGTCTAGGGGAGCAGTTCTTC. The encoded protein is CASSLAVEGREGLGEQFF. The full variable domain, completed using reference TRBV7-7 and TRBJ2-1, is GAGVSQSPRYKVTKRGQDVTLRCDPISSHATLYWYQQALGQGPEFLTYFNYEAQPDKSGLPSDRFSAERPEGSISTLTIQRTEQRDSAMYRCASSLAVEGREGLGEQFFGPGTRLTVL.

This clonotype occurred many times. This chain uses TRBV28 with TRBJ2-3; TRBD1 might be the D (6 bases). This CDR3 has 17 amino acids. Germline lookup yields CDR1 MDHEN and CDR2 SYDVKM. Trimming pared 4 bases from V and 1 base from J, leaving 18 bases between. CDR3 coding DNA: TGTGCCAGCAGTTCCACCTCAGGGGCTGGGGGCACAGATACGCAGTATTTT. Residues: CASSSTSGAGGTDTQYF.

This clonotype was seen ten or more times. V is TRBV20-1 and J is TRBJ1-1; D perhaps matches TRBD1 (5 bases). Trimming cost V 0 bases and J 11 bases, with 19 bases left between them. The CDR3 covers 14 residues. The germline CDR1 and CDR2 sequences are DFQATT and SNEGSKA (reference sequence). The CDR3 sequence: CSAREEAGYGVAFF. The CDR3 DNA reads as TGCAGTGCTAGAGAGGAGGCAGGGTATGGGGTGGCTTTCTTT.

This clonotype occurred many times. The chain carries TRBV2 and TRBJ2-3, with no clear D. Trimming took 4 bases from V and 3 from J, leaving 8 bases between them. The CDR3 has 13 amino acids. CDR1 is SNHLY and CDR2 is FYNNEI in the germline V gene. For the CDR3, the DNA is TGTGCCAGCAGTGTTCTGAGAACAGATACGCAGTATTTT. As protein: CASSVLRTDTQYF.

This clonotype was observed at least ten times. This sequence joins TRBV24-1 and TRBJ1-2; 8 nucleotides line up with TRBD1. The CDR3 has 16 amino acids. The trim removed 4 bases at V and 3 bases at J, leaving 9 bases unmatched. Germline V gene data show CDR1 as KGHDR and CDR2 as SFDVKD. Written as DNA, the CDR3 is TGTGCCACCAGTGACGGACAGGGCCGGGGGGACTATGGCTACACCTTC. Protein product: CATSDGQGRGDYGYTF.

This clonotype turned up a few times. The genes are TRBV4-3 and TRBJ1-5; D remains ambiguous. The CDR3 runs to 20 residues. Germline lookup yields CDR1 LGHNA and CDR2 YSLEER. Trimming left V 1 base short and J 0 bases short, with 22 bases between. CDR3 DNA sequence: TGCGCCAGCAGCCAAGTCTCTACAGCCGATACCATTTATAGCAATCAGCCCCAGCATTTT. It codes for CASSQVSTADTIYSNQPQHF.

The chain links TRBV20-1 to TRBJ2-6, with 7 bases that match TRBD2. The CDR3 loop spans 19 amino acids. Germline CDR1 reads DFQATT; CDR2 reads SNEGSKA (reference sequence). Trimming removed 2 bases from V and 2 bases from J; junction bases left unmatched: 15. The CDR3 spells CSARLLGGYEPPGANVLTF. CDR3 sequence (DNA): TGCAGTGCTAGACTGCTGGGGGGGTATGAACCCCCTGGGGCCAACGTCCTGACTTTC.

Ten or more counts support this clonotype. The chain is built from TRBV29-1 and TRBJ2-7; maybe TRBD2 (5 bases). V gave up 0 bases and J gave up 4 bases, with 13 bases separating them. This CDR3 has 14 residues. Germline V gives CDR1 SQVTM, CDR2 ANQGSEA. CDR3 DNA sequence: TGCAGCGTTGAAGAGGACGGCGGAGGATACGAGCAGTACTTC. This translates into CSVEEDGGGYEQYF.

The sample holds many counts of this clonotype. CDR3 DNA: TGTGCCAGCAGCGACTCCGGACAGGGTAACTCCTACGAGCAGTACTTC. Its protein product is CASSDSGQGNSYEQYF. The V gene is TRBV9, the J gene TRBJ2-7; 8 positions match TRBD1. Germline CDR1 is SGDLS and CDR2 is YYNGEE. The CDR3 loop spans 16 amino acids. V shed 3 bases, J shed 0 bases, and the junction held 8 bases outside the gene matches.

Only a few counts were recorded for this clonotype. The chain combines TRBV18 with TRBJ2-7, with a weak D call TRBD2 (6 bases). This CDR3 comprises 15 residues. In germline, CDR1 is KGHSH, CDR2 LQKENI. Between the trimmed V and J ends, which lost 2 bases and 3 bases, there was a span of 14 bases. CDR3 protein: CASSPGGGYIYEQYF. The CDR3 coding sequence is TGTGCCAGCTCACCAGGTGGAGGGTATATCTACGAGCAGTACTTC.

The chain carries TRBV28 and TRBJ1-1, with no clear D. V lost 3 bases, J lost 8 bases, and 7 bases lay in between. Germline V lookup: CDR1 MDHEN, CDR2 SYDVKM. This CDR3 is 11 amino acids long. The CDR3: CASSFMWEAFF. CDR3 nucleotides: TGTGCCAGCAGTTTCATGTGGGAAGCTTTCTTT.

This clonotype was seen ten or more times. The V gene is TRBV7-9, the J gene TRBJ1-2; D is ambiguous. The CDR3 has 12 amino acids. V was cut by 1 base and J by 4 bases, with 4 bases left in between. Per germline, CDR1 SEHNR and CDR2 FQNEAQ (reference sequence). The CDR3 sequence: CASSLVIYGYTF. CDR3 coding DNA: TGTGCCAGCAGCTTAGTCATCTATGGCTACACCTTC.

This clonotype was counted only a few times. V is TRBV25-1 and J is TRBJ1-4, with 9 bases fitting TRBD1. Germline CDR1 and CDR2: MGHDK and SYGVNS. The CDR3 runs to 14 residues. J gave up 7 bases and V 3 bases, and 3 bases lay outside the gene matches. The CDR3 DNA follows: TGTGCCAGCAGTGAGAGGACAGGGGTTGAAAAACTGTTTTTT. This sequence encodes CASSERTGVEKLFF.